The 8 T cell receptor beta chains presented below share a single source sample, sequenced in a study of T cell responses to AZD1222 COVID-19 vaccine. This table comes from immunoSEQ multiplex PCR, and its TCRdb copy is limited to in-frame clones, with some not included. Of 130,000 or so clones listed, roughly 94% were seen once; the top ten hold under 2%. The sequenced sample was peripheral blood, obtained on day 0 of AZD1222 vaccination. The receptors originated from an adult in good health.

As for this clone: This CDR3 is also generated by other DNA sequences in the sample. The chain carries TRBV18 and TRBJ2-5; 8 nucleotides agree with TRBD2. The V segment lost 2 bases and the J segment 1 base; nucleotides outside the gene matches: 0. The CDR3 contains 14 residues. From germline, CDR1 is KGHSH and CDR2 LQKENI. The CDR3 here is CASSPGLAQETQYF. The CDR3 DNA is TGTGCCAGCTCACCAGGACTAGCCCAAGAGACCCAGTACTTC.

This chain uses TRBV28 with TRBJ1-3; D ambiguous. The CDR3 contains 15 residues. The ends were cut back, 2 bases at V and 0 bases at J, with 8 bases in the middle. Germline V gene data show CDR1 as MDHEN and CDR2 as SYDVKM. CDR3 DNA sequence: TGTGCCAGCAGTTTAAATCTCCGCTCTGGAAACACCATATATTTT. This codes for CASSLNLRSGNTIYF. Together with reference TRBV28 and TRBJ1-3, the CDR3 gives the full variable domain: DVKVTQSSRYLVKRTGEKVFLECVQDMDHENMFWYRQDPGLGLRLIYFSYDVKMKEKGDIPEGYSVSREKKERFSLILESASTNQTSMYLCASSLNLRSGNTIYFGEGSWLTVV.

A remark on this clone: The sample holds other DNA sequences that translate to the same CDR3. The genes are TRBV5-1 and TRBJ2-2, with 7 bases lining up with TRBD2. V trimming: 4 bases; J trimming: 0 bases; junction bases outside the gene matches: 3. From germline, CDR1 is SGHRS and CDR2 YFSETQ. This CDR3 comprises 15 residues. CDR3 coding DNA: TGCGCCAGCAGCCGCGGGGGAGCGAACACCGGGGAGCTGTTTTTT. It codes for CASSRGGANTGELFF.

This clone was observed a few times. The chain has TRBV15 and TRBJ2-3; D gene unclear. Germline CDR1 and CDR2: LNHNV and YYDKDF (reference sequence). V gave up 0 bases and J gave up 4 bases, with 8 bases separating them. This CDR3 spans 14 amino acids. The CDR3 reads CATSRETVPDTQYF. The DNA for the CDR3 is TGTGCCACCAGCAGAGAGACTGTACCAGATACGCAGTATTTT.

The chain recombines TRBV30 with TRBJ2-6, with D perhaps matching TRBD1 (5 bases). Trimming removed 4 bases from V and 0 bases from J, with 10 bases in between. The germline V gene encodes CDR1 GTSNPN and CDR2 SVGIG (reference sequence). CDR3 length: 15 residues. The CDR3 protein is CAWNEQVSGANVLTF. The CDR3 nucleotides read TGTGCCTGGAATGAACAGGTCTCTGGGGCCAACGTCCTGACTTTC.

The rearrangement uses TRBV7-2 and TRBJ1-2; TRBD1 matches 9 bases. V shed 3 bases, J shed 1 base, and the junction held 6 bases outside the gene matches. Germline loops: CDR1 SGHTA, CDR2 FQGNSA. The CDR3 runs 16 residues. This CDR3 reads CASSFVTGGFNYGYTF. The CDR3 bases are TGTGCCAGCAGCTTTGTGACAGGGGGGTTTAACTATGGCTACACCTTC.

The V gene is TRBV2, the J gene TRBJ2-7; D gene ambiguous. Per germline, CDR1 SNHLY and CDR2 FYNNEI. The CDR3 consists of 11 residues. The V end lost 6 bases, the J end lost 6 bases, and 9 bases lay between the germline ends. In DNA, the CDR3 is TGTGCCAGCAGAAGAGAAGTCGAGCAGTACTTC. Encoded protein: CASRREVEQYF.

This chain links TRBV9 with TRBJ2-5; no clear D gene. The CDR3 has 14 amino acids. Germline V gives CDR1 SGDLS, CDR2 YYNGEE. Trimming took off 0 bases at V and 0 bases at J, with 6 bases between the two ends. The CDR3 loop reads CASSVVANQETQYF. The CDR3 DNA sequence: TGTGCCAGCAGCGTAGTCGCCAACCAAGAGACCCAGTACTTC.